This T cell receptor (beta chain) was sequenced during a study of T-cell reconstitution after alpha-beta-depleted transplantation in children. Molecular barcoding with unique molecular identifiers was used for the TCRbeta library. TCRdb fed the PCR reads into MiXCR, producing one record per CDR3 protein. The sample contains roughly 500,000 distinct CDR3 sequences, around 13% of which appear only once. This clonotype was detected only a few times. This CDR3 contains 15 residues. Germline CDR1 is SGHAT and CDR2 is FQNNGV. Germline trimming cut 4 bases from V and 1 base from J; bases unmatched to any gene: 2.

The receptor was isolated from a human donor who donated a stem cell graft to a child with combined immunodeficiency. The material sequenced was PBMCs from the stem cell graft donor, taken from the stem cell graft. V is TRBV11-2 and J is TRBJ1-3, with 9 bases identical to TRBD1. This chain's CDR3 is CASSSQGASGNTIYF. CDR3 sequence (DNA): TGTGCCAGCAGCTCACAGGGGGCGTCTGGAAACACCATATATTTT.